The T cell receptor beta chain described here comes from a study of metastatic and nonmetastatic thyroid tumors. Overall study: Malignant thyroid and benign thyroid patients provided blood and tumor or nodule tissue whose repertoires were compared.

Germline CDR1 DFQATT, CDR2 SNEGSKA (reference sequence). V was cut by 6 bases and J by 1 base, with 17 bases left in between. The CDR3 covers 15 residues. TCRdb recomputed clones from the PCR reads via MiXCR. Of about 30,000 clones in the sample, over 15% were seen once. Thyroid surgery had not been preceded by any treatment in any patient. There are many counts of this clone. This TCR was recovered from a female donor with papillary thyroid cancer or a benign thyroid nodule (not recorded which). Some clones in this sample may be carry-over from other donors' samples. The chain employs TRBV20-1 and TRBJ2-3; D gene unclear. Sequenced: blood. The CDR3, as DNA: TGCAGTGCGATCCTGAGACAACTTGGCACAGATACGCAGTATTTT. This codes for CSAILRQLGTDTQYF.